Described below is a single TCR beta chain sequence and its context. Profiling relied on immunoSEQ multiplex PCR, and the TCRdb table lists in-frame clones only, not all of them. The sample has 50,000 to 80,000 clones; roughly 90% are singletons. The sample is drawn from a study of technical replicates of blood from several donors. V shed 1 base, J shed 10 bases, and the junction held 8 bases outside the gene matches. This CDR3 contains 15 residues. Germline V gene lookup returns CDR1 PRHDT and CDR2 FYEKMQ (reference sequence). V is TRBV13 and J is TRBJ2-1; 9 positions agree with TRBD1. The TCR comes from a human donor in good health. Some clones in this sample may be carry-over from other donors' samples. Sequencing input: PBMCs. The CDR3 DNA reads TGTGCCAGCAGCTTAGAGGGACAGGGTACAAGCGAGCAGTTCTTC. It encodes CASSLEGQGTSEQFF.